Listed below are T cell receptor beta chains from one sample, sequenced in a study of blood T cell repertoires in COVID-19. Measured with immunoSEQ multiplex PCR; TCRdb has only the in-frame clones, and not every one. The table has more than 300,000 clones, approximately 93% seen once. Material for sequencing was PBMCs or T cells enriched from blood (not recorded which). Every receptor here comes from a woman aged 40 to 49 who had been exposed to COVID-19. CDR3s include the opening cysteine and the closing phenylalanine or tryptophan. The D gene is left open where the match is weak. The size field is filled for only some rows; it gives once, few, many or a size class.

d_gene,j_gene,v_gene,abundance,CDR3aa,CDR3nt
NA,TRBJ1-1,TRBV5-4,NA,CASSDEQGRYTEAFF,TGTGCCAGCAGCGACGAACAGGGCAGGTACACTGAAGCTTTCTTT
TRBD1,TRBJ2-5,TRBV7-6,NA,CASSHGLDRGRFQETQYF,TGTGCCAGCAGCCATGGACTGGACAGGGGGCGATTTCAAGAGACCCAGTACTTC
TRBD1,TRBJ1-2,TRBV6-5,NA,CASSYRRQGVYGYTF,TGTGCCAGCAGTTACCGGAGACAGGGAGTCTATGGCTACACCTTC
TRBD1,TRBJ1-1,TRBV20-1,NA,CSASPRQGPNTEAFF,TGCAGTGCTAGTCCTCGACAGGGGCCTAACACTGAAGCTTTCTTT
NA,TRBJ2-3,TRBV7-2,NA,CASSTLASTDTQYF,TGTGCCAGCAGCACCCTAGCGAGCACAGATACGCAGTATTTT
TRBD1,TRBJ1-1,TRBV18,NA,CASSPPGTGYTEAFF,TGTGCCAGCTCACCGCCCGGGACAGGGTACACTGAAGCTTTCTTT
TRBD1,TRBJ1-5,TRBV3-1/TRBV3-2,NA,CASSRGQGVLGTQHF,TGTGCCAGCAGTCGTGGGCAGGGGGTTTTGGGGACCCAGCATTTT
NA,TRBJ2-7,TRBV20-1,once,CSALDSYEQYF,TGCAGCGCATTAGACTCCTACGAGCAGTACTTC
TRBD1,TRBJ2-6,TRBV6-1,NA,CASSVTTGGGGANVLTF,TGTGCCAGCAGTGTCACGACAGGGGGCGGTGGGGCCAACGTCCTGACTTTC
TRBD1,TRBJ1-1,TRBV5-1,once,CASSLVRTGNTEAFF,TGCGCCAGCAGCTTGGTTCGGACAGGGAATACTGAAGCTTTCTTT
TRBD2,TRBJ2-2,TRBV11-3,NA,CASSDEGGLAGVYGELFF,TGTGCCAGCAGCGACGAGGGTGGACTAGCGGGAGTTTACGGGGAGCTGTTTTTT
NA,TRBJ2-1,TRBV4-1,NA,CASRAFGGKYYNEQFF,TGCGCCAGCCGTGCCTTTGGCGGGAAGTACTACAATGAGCAGTTCTTC
NA,TRBJ1-1,TRBV6-6,few,CASSSSTEAFF,TGTGCCAGCAGTTCTAGCACTGAAGCTTTCTTT
TRBD1,TRBJ1-4,TRBV29-1,NA,CSGQGEDEKLFF,TGCAGCGGACAGGGGGAAGACGAAAAACTGTTTTTT
TRBD2,TRBJ2-7,TRBV7-2,NA,CASSLGGGPYEQYF,TGTGCCAGCAGCTTAGGGGGGGGACCCTACGAGCAGTACTTC
NA,TRBJ2-7,TRBV5-4,NA,CASSRNRNEQYF,TGTGCCAGCAGCCGTAACAGGAACGAGCAGTACTTC
NA,TRBJ1-3,TRBV11-2,once,CASSPPARASGNTIYF,TGTGCCAGCAGCCCCCCCGCCAGGGCCTCTGGAAACACCATATATTTT
TRBD2,TRBJ2-3,TRBV3-1/TRBV3-2,once,CASSPSGRTDTQYF,TGTGCCAGCAGCCCTAGCGGGCGCACAGATACGCAGTATTTT
NA,TRBJ1-3,TRBV7-2,NA,CASSQGAVEYHGNTIYF,TGTGCCAGCAGCCAAGGGGCGGTGGAGTACCATGGAAACACCATATATTTT
NA,TRBJ1-2,TRBV12-3/TRBV12-4,NA,CASSYSYGYTF,TGTGCCAGCAGTTACAGCTATGGCTACACCTTC
NA,TRBJ1-2,TRBV6-5,NA,CASSLSSGGYGYTF,TGTGCCAGCAGTCTTTCTAGCGGGGGCTATGGCTACACCTTC
NA,TRBJ1-1,TRBV5-1,NA,CASSLDGVGTEAFF,TGCGCCAGCAGCTTGGACGGGGTCGGGACTGAAGCTTTCTTT
TRBD2,TRBJ2-5,TRBV5-4,NA,CASSLKREWGETQYF,TGTGCCAGCAGTCTCAAGCGGGAGTGGGGAGAGACCCAGTACTTC
NA,TRBJ1-1,TRBV30,NA,CAWSRTAGQAFF,TGTGCCTGGAGCCGTACAGCGGGCCAAGCTTTCTTT
TRBD1,TRBJ1-5,TRBV30,NA,CAWSGDRGYQPQHF,TGTGCCTGGAGTGGGGACAGGGGCTATCAGCCCCAGCATTTT
NA,TRBJ1-1,TRBV6-1,NA,CASSESWATEAFF,TGTGCCAGCAGTGAATCATGGGCGACTGAAGCTTTCTTT
TRBD1,TRBJ1-2,TRBV27,NA,CASRLVQGAVGGYTF,TGTGCCAGCAGGCTAGTCCAGGGGGCAGTGGGAGGCTACACCTTC